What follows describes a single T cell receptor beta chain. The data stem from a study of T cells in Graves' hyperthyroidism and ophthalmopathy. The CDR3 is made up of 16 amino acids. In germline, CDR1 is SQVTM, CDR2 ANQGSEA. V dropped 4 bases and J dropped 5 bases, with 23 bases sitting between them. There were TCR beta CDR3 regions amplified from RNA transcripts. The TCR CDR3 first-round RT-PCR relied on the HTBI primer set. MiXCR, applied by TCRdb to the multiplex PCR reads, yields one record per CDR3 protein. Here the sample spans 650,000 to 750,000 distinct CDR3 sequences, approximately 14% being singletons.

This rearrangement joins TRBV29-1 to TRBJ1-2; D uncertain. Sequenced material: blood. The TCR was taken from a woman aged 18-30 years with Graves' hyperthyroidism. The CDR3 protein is CSVASVVAGGRYGYTF. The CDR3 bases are TGCAGCGTTGCGTCCGTCGTGGCTGGTGGGCGATATGGCTACACCTTC.